This T cell receptor beta chain was recovered during a study of blood T cell repertoires in COVID-19. In the study overall: The samples span acute and convalescent COVID-19 from the United States, Italy and Spain. The cDNA or gDNA used as material had been derived from T cells, B-cell-depleted T cells, or PBMCs.

This CDR3 is built from 14 residues. The ends lost 5 bases at V and 9 bases at J; junction bases unmatched: 6. CDR1 and CDR2 from the germline V gene are ENHRY and SYGVKD. Per the original data handling: Amplification with reference gene primers provided the estimates of nucleated cell counts. Using immunoSEQ multiplex PCR, the repertoire was profiled, and TCRdb retains in-frame clones only, with some absent. The V and J calls and clone size are taken from that table; D and trimming were inferred from the DNA. The profile shows roughly 110,000 clones, more than 75% of them singletons. Input material: peripheral blood. The gene calls are TRBV10-3 and TRBJ2-3; 12 bases align to TRBD2. This TCR came from a man aged 40-55 years with acute or convalescent COVID-19. The CDR3 spells CAISRLAGADTQYF. The CDR3 DNA follows: TGTGCCATCAGTCGACTAGCGGGAGCTGACACGCAGTATTTT.